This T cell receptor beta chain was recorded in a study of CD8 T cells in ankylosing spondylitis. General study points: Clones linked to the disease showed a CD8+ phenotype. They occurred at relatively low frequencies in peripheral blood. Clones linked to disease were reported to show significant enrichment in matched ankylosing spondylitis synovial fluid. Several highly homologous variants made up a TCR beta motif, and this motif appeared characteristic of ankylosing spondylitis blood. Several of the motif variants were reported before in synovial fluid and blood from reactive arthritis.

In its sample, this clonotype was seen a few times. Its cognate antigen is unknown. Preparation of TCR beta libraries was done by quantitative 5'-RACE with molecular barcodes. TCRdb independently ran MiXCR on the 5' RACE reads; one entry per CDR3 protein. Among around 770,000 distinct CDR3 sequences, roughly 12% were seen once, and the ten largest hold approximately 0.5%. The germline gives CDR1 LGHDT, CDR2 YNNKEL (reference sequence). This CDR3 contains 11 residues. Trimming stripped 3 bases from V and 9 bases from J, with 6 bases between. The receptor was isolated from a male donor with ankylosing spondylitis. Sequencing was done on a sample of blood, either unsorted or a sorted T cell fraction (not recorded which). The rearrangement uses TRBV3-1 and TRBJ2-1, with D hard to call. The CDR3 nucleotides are TGTGCCAGCAGCCAGGTGGCTGAGCAGTTCTTC. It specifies CASSQVAEQFF.